These 25 T cell receptor beta chains share one sample of origin, sequenced in a study of T cell clones after liver transplantation. Some clones are missing from TCRdb's copy, which holds only in-frame ones; the method was immunoSEQ multiplex PCR. The sample consists of 40,000 to 65,000 clones, around 84% of them appearing once. Sequencing was performed on CD4+ T cells from blood, taken before liver transplant. The receptors derive from a human donor who received a liver transplant.

V usage is TRBV5-1 and J usage is TRBJ2-1; D possibly matches TRBD1 or TRBD2 (6 bases each). Germline V gene data show CDR1 as SGHRS and CDR2 as YFSETQ. The CDR3 extends over 16 amino acids. Trimming stripped 2 bases from V and 9 bases from J, with 21 bases between. The CDR3 loop is CASSLSQGTSRGEQFF. CDR3 DNA: TGCGCCAGCAGCTTAAGCCAGGGTACTAGCAGGGGTGAGCAGTTCTTC.

This clone was seen a few times. The V call is TRBV5-1, the J call TRBJ2-2; a weak D match, TRBD2 (6 bases). The CDR3 covers 16 residues. The germline CDR1 and CDR2 sequences are SGHRS and YFSETQ. Trimming took 4 bases from V and 1 from J, leaving 14 bases between them. The CDR3 nucleotides read TGCGCCAGCAGCCCGCGGGGTTTCCTGAACACCGGGGAGCTGTTTTTT. It codes for CASSPRGFLNTGELFF. Variable domain in full (rest from reference TRBV5-1 and TRBJ2-2): KAGVTQTPRYLIKTRGQQVTLSCSPISGHRSVSWYQQTPGQGLQFLFEYFSETQRNKGNFPGRFSGRQFSNSRSEMNVSTLELGDSALYLCASSPRGFLNTGELFFGEGSRLTVL.

The chain recombines TRBV28 with TRBJ2-7, with 7 nucleotides matching TRBD2. Trimming cost V 8 bases and J 0 bases; bases outside gene matches: 7. This CDR3 is 14 amino acids long. Germline V lookup: CDR1 MDHEN, CDR2 SYDVKM. The CDR3 sequence: CASVDWDYSYEQYF. The CDR3 region has the DNA TGTGCCAGCGTTGATTGGGACTACTCCTACGAGCAGTACTTC.

The V call is TRBV6-5, the J call TRBJ2-7, with D perhaps matching TRBD2 (5 bases). Germline V CDR1 and CDR2: MNHEY, SVGAGI. The CDR3 sequence is 14 residues long. V was trimmed by 7 bases and J by 0 bases, leaving 13 bases between them. This CDR3 reads CASKSGFSSYEQYF. CDR3 sequence (DNA): TGTGCCAGCAAGTCGGGATTTTCCTCCTACGAGCAGTACTTC.

The chain carries TRBV25-1 and TRBJ1-2; D gene unclear. The CDR3 spans 13 residues. V was shortened by 4 bases and J by 3 bases, with 9 bases between the two germline ends. From germline, CDR1 is MGHDK and CDR2 SYGVNS. CDR3 bases: TGTGCCAGCAGTGTCGGCAGCGACTATGGCTACACCTTC. It specifies CASSVGSDYGYTF.

V and J are TRBV5-4 and TRBJ1-3; D ambiguous. CDR3 length equals 14 residues. CDR1 and CDR2 from the germline V gene are SGHNT and YYREEE (reference sequence). Between the trimmed V and J ends, which lost 6 bases and 6 bases, there was a span of 16 bases. In DNA form, the CDR3 reads TGTGCCAGCAACGATAGGGCAGACCTAAACACCATATATTTT. Its translation: CASNDRADLNTIYF.

The rearrangement links TRBV28 to TRBJ2-5, with a tentative D call TRBD1 (6 bases). Trimming removed 2 bases at V and 5 bases at J, with 18 bases between. The germline V gene encodes CDR1 MDHEN and CDR2 SYDVKM. The CDR3 runs to 16 residues. CDR3 coding DNA: TGTGCCAGCAGTTTAGGGGGCAGGGTGACCCGGGAGACCCAGTACTTC. Protein: CASSLGGRVTRETQYF. The complete variable domain, with remaining parts taken from reference TRBV28 and TRBJ2-5, reads DVKVTQSSRYLVKRTGEKVFLECVQDMDHENMFWYRQDPGLGLRLIYFSYDVKMKEKGDIPEGYSVSREKKERFSLILESASTNQTSMYLCASSLGGRVTRETQYFGPGTRLLVL.

This chain connects TRBV5-4 to TRBJ2-5; tentative D call: TRBD1 (5 bases). With 2 bases removed from V and 5 bases from J, the gap between germline ends came to 16 bases. Per germline, CDR1 SGHNT and CDR2 YYREEE (reference sequence). This CDR3 spans 15 amino acids. CDR3 region: CASSFETDRSETQYF. DNA of the CDR3: TGTGCCAGCAGCTTTGAGACAGACCGCAGCGAGACCCAGTACTTC.

This chain joins TRBV10-3 and TRBJ1-1; 9 bases are shared with TRBD1. CDR3 length: 13 residues. Germline CDR1 and CDR2: ENHRY and SYGVKD. The ends lost 7 bases at V and 1 base at J; junction bases unmatched: 1. The CDR3 DNA follows: TGTGCCATCACGGGACAGGGGAACACTGAAGCTTTCTTT. This translates into CAITGQGNTEAFF.

The V and J genes are TRBV7-2 and TRBJ2-7; TRBD1 aligns across 9 bases. After removal of 5 bases from V and 3 bases from J, the junction contained 11 bases not matched to a gene. This CDR3 has 16 amino acids. Germline V gene sequence: CDR1 SGHTA, CDR2 FQGNSA. The CDR3 DNA is TGTGCCAGCAGCCCTCGGCGGACAGGGGACTACTACGAGCAGTACTTC. It is translated as CASSPRRTGDYYEQYF. Supplemented by reference TRBV7-2 and TRBJ2-7, the full variable domain reads GAGVSQSPSNKVTEKGKDVELRCDPISGHTALYWYRQSLGQGLEFLIYFQGNSAPDKSGLPSDRFSAERTGGSVSTLTIQRTQQEDSAVYLCASSPRRTGDYYEQYFGPGTRLTVT.

The J gene is TRBJ2-1, the V gene TRBV6-1; 12 nucleotides match TRBD2. The CDR3 consists of 15 residues. CDR1 is MNHNS, CDR2 SASEGT, per germline. With V trimmed by 7 bases and J by 3 bases, 4 bases remained unmatched. The CDR3 protein is CASKTSGGLYNEQFF. The CDR3 nucleotides read TGTGCCAGCAAGACTAGCGGGGGTCTCTACAATGAGCAGTTCTTC.

This clone showed up just a few times. The chain couples TRBV18 to TRBJ2-1; tentative D call: TRBD2 (6 bases). CDR1 is KGHSH, CDR2 LQKENI, per germline. V lost 3 bases and J 4 bases, leaving 22 bases between the germline ends. The CDR3 runs 18 residues. The CDR3 spells CASSPSSPVLANYNEQFF. As DNA, the CDR3 is TGTGCCAGCTCACCGAGCTCCCCGGTTCTAGCGAATTACAATGAGCAGTTCTTC.

The chain recombines TRBV5-6 with TRBJ2-5; TRBD1 matches 7 bases. With 4 bases clipped from V and 5 bases from J, the junction kept 11 bases outside the gene matches. This CDR3 region has 15 residues. Germline-derived CDR1 and CDR2 are SGHDT and YYEEEE. The CDR3 sequence is CASSPRQGVGETQYF. CDR3 nucleotide sequence: TGTGCCAGCAGCCCCCGACAGGGTGTCGGGGAGACCCAGTACTTC.

CDR3 coding DNA: TGCGCCAGCAGCCAAGAGGGGAGGGACACAGATACGCAGTATTTT. Residues: CASSQEGRDTDTQYF. The rearrangement joins TRBV4-3 to TRBJ2-3, with TRBD2 identical over 7 bases. This CDR3 spans 15 amino acids. Trimming took 0 bases from V and 2 from J; bases not matched to a gene: 2. Germline CDR1 and CDR2: LGHNA and YSLEER.

This clone appeared once. The chain employs TRBV5-4 and TRBJ1-2; perhaps TRBD1 as D (6 bases). Per germline, CDR1 SGHNT and CDR2 YYREEE (reference sequence). Trimming shortened V by 6 bases and J by 8 bases, and 20 bases separated the two germline ends. The CDR3 runs to 14 residues. CDR3 in amino acids: CASTSGQLRSGYTF. The CDR3 region has the DNA TGTGCCAGCACCTCCGGACAGCTTCGTTCAGGCTACACCTTC. Complete variable domain (other parts from reference TRBV5-4 and TRBJ1-2): ETGVTQSPTHLIKTRGQQVTLRCSSQSGHNTVSWYQQALGQGPQFIFQYYREEENGRGNFPPRFSGLQFPNYSSELNVNALELDDSALYLCASTSGQLRSGYTFGSGTRLTVV.

The chain carries TRBV5-4 and TRBJ2-3, with D maybe TRBD2 (6 bases). Germline V gene data show CDR1 as SGHNT and CDR2 as YYREEE (reference sequence). This CDR3 region has 15 residues. Trimming removed 0 bases from V and 3 bases from J, with 11 bases in between. CDR3 sequence reads: CASSLGGGKTDTQYF. CDR3 nucleotides: TGTGCCAGCAGCTTGGGGGGCGGGAAGACAGATACGCAGTATTTT. Full variable domain (missing parts from reference TRBV5-4 and TRBJ2-3): ETGVTQSPTHLIKTRGQQVTLRCSSQSGHNTVSWYQQALGQGPQFIFQYYREEENGRGNFPPRFSGLQFPNYSSELNVNALELDDSALYLCASSLGGGKTDTQYFGPGTRLTVL.

The V call is TRBV18, the J call TRBJ1-6, with 9 nucleotides matching TRBD1. This CDR3 spans 14 amino acids. Germline CDR1 reads KGHSH; CDR2 reads LQKENI. J gave up 10 bases and V 2 bases, and 3 bases lay outside the gene matches. DNA for the CDR3: TGTGCCAGCTCACCAGACAGGGGGGGATCACCCCTCCACTTT. It specifies CASSPDRGGSPLHF.

This chain joins TRBV6-1 and TRBJ2-1, with a possible D match to TRBD2 (6 bases). CDR1 and CDR2 (germline): MNHNS, SASEGT. The CDR3 sequence is 14 residues long. Between the trimmed V and J ends, which lost 6 bases and 4 bases, there was a span of 13 bases. CDR3 sequence: CASRRELGYNEQFF. The CDR3 DNA sequence: TGTGCCAGCAGACGGGAGTTGGGTTACAATGAGCAGTTCTTC.

The rearrangement joins TRBV6-6 to TRBJ2-5; D is perhaps TRBD1 (6 bases). V was shortened by 2 bases and J by 4 bases, with 14 bases between the two germline ends. The CDR3 extends over 15 amino acids. CDR1 is MNHNY and CDR2 is SVGAGI in the germline V gene (reference sequence). The CDR3 loop reads CASSYARGGSETQYF. The CDR3 coding sequence is TGTGCCAGCAGTTACGCCAGGGGCGGATCAGAGACCCAGTACTTC.

The J gene is TRBJ2-3, the V gene TRBV4-3; D remains ambiguous. Germline-derived CDR1 and CDR2 are LGHNA and YSLEER. Trimming shortened V by 6 bases and J by 0 bases, and 7 bases separated the two germline ends. This CDR3 comprises 13 residues. This CDR3 is CASSVGSTDTQYF. The CDR3 DNA sequence: TGCGCCAGCAGTGTCGGTAGCACAGATACGCAGTATTTT.

This chain uses TRBV19 with TRBJ1-4; D may be TRBD1 (5 bases). Germline CDR1 and CDR2: LNHDA and SQIVND (reference sequence). CDR3 length equals 14 residues. V was clipped by 4 bases and J by 7 bases, with 13 bases between them. The CDR3 nucleotides are TGTGCCAGTAGTACGGCCTCTAGGGGTGAAAAACTGTTTTTT. Translating gives CASSTASRGEKLFF. Looking up the rest from reference TRBV19 and TRBJ1-4 gives the full variable domain: DGGITQSPKYLFRKEGQNVTLSCEQNLNHDAMYWYRQDPGQGLRLIYYSQIVNDFQKGDIAEGYSVSREKKESFPLTVTSAQKNPTAFYLCASSTASRGEKLFFGSGTQLSVL.

The V and J genes are TRBV6-1 and TRBJ1-5; D unclear. Germline V lookup: CDR1 MNHNS, CDR2 SASEGT. There are 12 residues in the CDR3. Trimming shortened V by 7 bases and J by 3 bases, and 7 bases separated the two germline ends. CDR3 DNA: TGTGCCAGCACGGGGAACAATCAGCCCCAGCATTTT. It translates to CASTGNNQPQHF.

J is TRBJ2-1 and V is TRBV4-2; D might be TRBD1 (6 bases). Germline values: CDR1 LGHNA, CDR2 YNFKEQ. Deletions cut 2 bases from V and 2 bases from J, with 28 bases between. There are 21 residues in the CDR3. CDR3 in amino acids: CASSQPPYPHLTGPTYNEQFF. Written as DNA, the CDR3 is TGTGCCAGCAGCCAACCCCCTTACCCCCACTTGACAGGACCTACCTACAATGAGCAGTTCTTC.

V is TRBV9 and J is TRBJ2-2; D is unclear. Germline V CDR1 and CDR2: SGDLS, YYNGEE. This CDR3 is built from 15 residues. V lost 0 bases and J 5 bases, leaving 11 bases between the germline ends. Here the CDR3 reads CASSVEDQPTGELFF. The CDR3 DNA reads as TGTGCCAGCAGCGTAGAAGATCAACCAACCGGGGAGCTGTTTTTT.

This clone was recorded a few times. This rearrangement joins TRBV12-5 to TRBJ1-6; D is unclear. V was pared by 8 bases and J by 5 bases, with 7 bases between. The CDR3 is 12 residues long. Germline-derived CDR1 and CDR2 are LGHNT and FRNRAP. In DNA form, the CDR3 reads TGTGCTAGTCTGCGAGATAATTCACCCCTCCACTTT. Protein sequence: CASLRDNSPLHF.